The T cell receptor beta chain described here comes from a study of cytomegalovirus exposure and HLA in healthy donors. Study overall: Genotyping of 400 or so donors showed that around 85% belonged to the Caucasian-associated ancestry cluster. Notes on the study in general: A later analysis showed HLA-associated TCR beta chains outstripping equally common others in clonal expansion.

Researchers ran the PCR with 60 Vbeta and 13 Jbeta primers. Clones were sequenced by immunoSEQ multiplex PCR, and TCRdb holds only the in-frame ones, with some missing. This sample has 220,000 or so clones, with more than 75% found just once. In the case of this clone: What it binds is unknown.

This CDR3 has 12 residues. Trimming took off 4 bases at V and 3 bases at J, with 8 bases between the two ends. In germline, CDR1 is SGHRS, CDR2 YFSETQ. Healthy donors of bone marrow made up the group. This chain links TRBV5-1 with TRBJ2-7, with D uncertain. Sequences were obtained from PBMCs. This receptor was obtained from a male donor in good health and CMV-seronegative. The CDR3 nucleotides read TGCGCCAGCAGCAATAGAGTCTACGAGCAGTACTTC. Residues: CASSNRVYEQYF.